This T cell receptor beta chain was observed in a study of blood T cell repertoires in COVID-19. Study at large: Spain, Italy and the United States supplied samples that represented acute and convalescent COVID-19. Nucleic acid was either cDNA or gDNA, and it came from T cells, B-cell-depleted T cells, or PBMCs.

The CDR3 is 15 residues long. With 1 base removed from V and 1 base from J, the gap between germline ends came to 10 bases. CDR1 and CDR2 (germline): SGHTA, FQGNSA. The repertoire was sequenced with immunoSEQ multiplex PCR; TCRdb's copy has only in-frame clones and lacks some. Among 250,000 to 350,000 clones listed, more than 70% were seen once. The specimen sequenced was peripheral blood. The J gene is TRBJ1-1, the V gene TRBV7-2; no firm D call. This TCR came from a woman aged 50 to 60 who had recovered from COVID-19. As DNA, the CDR3 is TGTGCCAGCAGCTTAGGAGGCCGCTGGAACACTGAAGCTTTCTTT. Translation gives CASSLGGRWNTEAFF.